Each of the 14 T cell receptor beta chains below was sequenced from the same sample in a study of T-cell reconstitution after alpha-beta-depleted transplantation in children. Unique molecular identifiers were incorporated when the TCRbeta library was constructed. From the PCR reads, TCRdb called clonotypes with MiXCR, one entry per CDR3 protein. The sample includes 380,000 or so distinct CDR3 sequences, 10% to 15% seen only once; the top ten take 3.5% to 4.5%. The source material was PBMCs, sampled from the stem cell graft. Receptors were obtained from a human donor who donated a stem cell graft to a child with Fanconi anemia.

In this sample, this clonotype turned up a few times. The CDR3 bases are TGTGCCAGCAGCCACCCGAACTATGGCTACACCTTC. It codes for CASSHPNYGYTF. The chain uses TRBV7-2 and TRBJ1-2; D not certain. From germline, CDR1 is SGHTA and CDR2 FQGNSA. Trimming removed 5 bases from V and 2 bases from J, with 6 bases in between. This CDR3 has 12 residues.

This clonotype has a count of ten or more. The chain recombines TRBV5-1 with TRBJ1-1, with no clear D. In germline, CDR1 is SGHRS, CDR2 YFSETQ. Trimming took off 4 bases at V and 6 bases at J, with 16 bases between the two ends. The CDR3 length is 14 residues. CDR3 DNA: TGCGCCAGCAGCCCCGGTATGACCTTCTCTGAAGCTTTCTTT. It yields the protein CASSPGMTFSEAFF.

This chain links TRBV5-6 with TRBJ1-3; D might be TRBD1 (6 bases). The CDR3 extends over 16 amino acids. Trimming cost V 2 bases and J 2 bases, with 14 bases left between them. Germline CDR1 SGHDT, CDR2 YYEEEE. The CDR3 spells CASSFRDTSPGNTIYF. The CDR3 DNA follows: TGTGCCAGCAGCTTCAGGGACACCAGCCCTGGAAACACCATATATTTT.

CDR3 loop: CSVISRDRGGETQYF. CDR3 coding DNA: TGCAGCGTCATTTCCCGGGACAGGGGGGGAGAGACCCAGTACTTC. The genes are TRBV29-1 and TRBJ2-5; 11 nucleotides match TRBD1. Trimming took 6 bases from V and 4 from J; bases not matched to a gene: 10. CDR1 and CDR2 from the germline V gene are SQVTM and ANQGSEA. The CDR3 totals 15 residues.

The sample holds many counts of this clonotype. The rearrangement joins TRBV4-3 to TRBJ2-3; D remains unclear. V was pared by 0 bases and J by 4 bases, with 5 bases between. Looked up from germline, CDR1 is LGHNA and CDR2 is YSLEER. The CDR3 is 13 residues long. As DNA, the CDR3 is TGCGCCAGCAGCCAAGACAGACCAGATACGCAGTATTTT. Its protein product is CASSQDRPDTQYF.

The chain combines TRBV20-1 with TRBJ2-1, with 11 bases that match TRBD2. The V gene end was trimmed by 6 bases and the J gene end by 5 bases; junction bases not matched to a gene: 3. This CDR3 is built from 13 residues. Germline-derived CDR1 and CDR2 are DFQATT and SNEGSKA (reference sequence). The CDR3 bases are TGCAGTGCACCGACTAGCGGGGACAATGAGCAGTTCTTC. This codes for CSAPTSGDNEQFF.

This chain uses TRBV20-1 with TRBJ1-2; the match to TRBD1 covers 7 bases. J lost 3 bases, V lost 4 bases, and 5 bases had no gene match. The CDR3 contains 13 residues. CDR1 is DFQATT and CDR2 is SNEGSKA in the germline V gene (reference sequence). The CDR3, as DNA: TGCAGTGCTAAAGGCAGGGGGTACTATGGCTACACCTTC. Translation gives CSAKGRGYYGYTF.

The chain links TRBV5-6 to TRBJ2-7; 10 bases are a match to TRBD2. V lost 2 bases to trimming and J lost 7 bases; unmatched junction nucleotides: 6. The CDR3 spans 14 residues. Germline V gives CDR1 SGHDT, CDR2 YYEEEE. The CDR3 bases are TGTGCCAGCAGCTTACTAGCGGGGACACGGGAGCAGTACTTC. The encoded protein is CASSLLAGTREQYF.

In its sample, this clonotype was seen a few times. The chain is built from TRBV7-9 and TRBJ2-1; a weak D match, TRBD2 (5 bases). Germline CDR1 SEHNR, CDR2 FQNEAQ (reference sequence). V gave up 2 bases and J gave up 0 bases, with 11 bases separating them. The CDR3 is made up of 16 amino acids. CDR3 loop: CASSLRGVSSYNEQFF. The CDR3 region has the DNA TGTGCCAGCAGCTTACGGGGAGTGAGCTCCTACAATGAGCAGTTCTTC. Based on the CDR3 plus reference TRBV7-9 and TRBJ2-1, the full variable domain is DTGVSQNPRHKITKRGQNVTFRCDPISEHNRLYWYRQTLGQGPEFLTYFQNEAQLEKSRLLSDRFSAERPKGSFSTLEIQRTEQGDSAMYLCASSLRGVSSYNEQFFGPGTRLTVL.

This clonotype has only a few counts. V gene TRBV19 combines with J gene TRBJ2-3; no clear D. This CDR3 is 15 amino acids long. Looked up from germline, CDR1 is LNHDA and CDR2 is SQIVND (reference sequence). With 6 bases removed from V and 3 bases from J, the gap between germline ends came to 16 bases. DNA for the CDR3: TGTGCCAGTAGCCCCGGGCCCATTGAGACAGATACGCAGTATTTT. Translated, it gives CASSPGPIETDTQYF.

This chain connects TRBV18 to TRBJ2-5; D is unresolved. There are 14 residues in the CDR3. The germline CDR1 and CDR2 sequences are KGHSH and LQKENI. Trimming left V 3 bases short and J 5 bases short, with 13 bases between. CDR3 sequence: CASSPWKLPETQYF. CDR3 in DNA: TGTGCCAGCTCACCTTGGAAACTCCCGGAGACCCAGTACTTC.

This clonotype was seen more than once but under ten times. The chain carries TRBV12-3 or TRBV12-4 and TRBJ2-1; possibly TRBD1 or TRBD2 for D (6 bases each). V was clipped by 7 bases and J by 5 bases, with 18 bases between them. This CDR3 has 15 residues. CDR3 protein: CASTPAGTLNNEQFF. The CDR3 DNA is TGTGCCAGCACCCCGGCGGGGACACTAAACAATGAGCAGTTCTTC.

This clonotype was recorded a few times. The chain carries TRBV7-9 and TRBJ2-3; 8 nucleotides match TRBD2. The CDR3 spans 14 residues. The germline gives CDR1 SEHNR, CDR2 FQNEAQ (reference sequence). After removal of 5 bases from V and 6 bases from J, the junction contained 7 bases not matched to a gene. CDR3 amino acids: CASSPRGGMDTQYF. CDR3 DNA: TGTGCCAGCAGCCCCCGGGGGGGCATGGATACGCAGTATTTT. The full variable domain, in which reference TRBV7-9 and TRBJ2-3 provide the parts outside the CDR3, is DTGVSQNPRHKITKRGQNVTFRCDPISEHNRLYWYRQTLGQGPEFLTYFQNEAQLEKSRLLSDRFSAERPKGSFSTLEIQRTEQGDSAMYLCASSPRGGMDTQYFGPGTRLTVL.

This clonotype has a handful of counts. The V and J genes are TRBV27 and TRBJ2-7, with TRBD1 as a possible D gene (6 bases). V was clipped by 3 bases and J by 2 bases, with 11 bases between them. The CDR3 loop spans 14 amino acids. Germline CDR1 MNHEY, CDR2 SMNVEV (reference sequence). CDR3: CASSFQGSTYEQYF. The CDR3 DNA follows: TGTGCCAGCAGTTTTCAGGGGTCCACCTACGAGCAGTACTTC.